This paragraph covers one T cell receptor beta chain sequence. Germline V gene data show CDR1 as SGHRS and CDR2 as YFSETQ. Trimming removed 3 bases from V and 4 bases from J, with 10 bases in between. CDR3 size: 14 residues. This sample stems from a study of glioma-infiltrating T cells after dendritic cell vaccination. This table comes from immunoSEQ multiplex PCR, and its TCRdb copy is limited to in-frame clones, with some not included. The sample consists of around 73,000 clones, around 79% of them appearing once. The rearrangement uses TRBV5-1 and TRBJ1-4; the D gene is possibly TRBD1 (6 bases). The material was blood, obtained before dendritic cell vaccination. The sequence derives from a human donor with glioblastoma. CDR3 bases: TGCGCCAGCAGCTCACAGGGAGTTAATGAAAAACTGTTTTTT. Amino acid sequence: CASSSQGVNEKLFF.